These 10 T cell receptor beta chains share one sample of origin, sequenced in a study of blood T cell repertoires in COVID-19. Profiling relied on immunoSEQ multiplex PCR, and the TCRdb table lists in-frame clones only, not all of them. The sample holds around 68,000 clones, approximately 86% seen once. The sample comprised peripheral blood. The receptor source for this set is a man at least 80 years old with active COVID-19.

This chain uses TRBV3-1 (or the pseudogene TRBV3-2) with TRBJ1-1, with a weak D call TRBD1 (6 bases). The V end was cut by 4 bases, the J end by 4 bases, with 13 bases between. There are 14 residues in the CDR3. Germline V lookup: CDR1 LGHDT, CDR2 YNNKEL (reference sequence). The CDR3 sequence is CASSPRGGGTEAFF. CDR3 bases: TGTGCCAGCAGCCCCCGGGGAGGGGGCACTGAAGCTTTCTTT.

The gene calls are TRBV28 and TRBJ1-2; 11 positions match TRBD1. The CDR3 sequence is 15 residues long. Germline CDR1 reads MDHEN; CDR2 reads SYDVKM. V lost 6 bases and J lost 5; bases outside the gene matches: 8. The CDR3 is CASRRTGGADYGYTF. The CDR3 nucleotides read TGTGCCAGCAGGAGGACAGGGGGCGCCGATTATGGCTACACCTTC.

The chain combines TRBV25-1 with TRBJ1-5; D ambiguous. Trimming stripped 3 bases from V and 2 bases from J, with 8 bases between. Germline-derived CDR1 and CDR2 are MGHDK and SYGVNS. The CDR3 extends over 14 amino acids. The CDR3 coding sequence is TGTGCCAGCAGTGAGTCAGTTGGCAATCAGCCCCAGCATTTT. This sequence encodes CASSESVGNQPQHF.

The chain uses TRBV7-2 and TRBJ2-5; D possibly corresponds to TRBD2 (7 bases). Germline V CDR1 and CDR2: SGHTA, FQGNSA. This CDR3 comprises 15 residues. The V end was cut by 0 bases, the J end by 5 bases, with 13 bases between. Here the CDR3 DNA reads TGTGCCAGCAGCTTAGCGTGGGGGGGCCGGGAGACCCAGTACTTC. It is translated as CASSLAWGGRETQYF.

In this sample, this clone turned up a few times. This chain joins TRBV19 and TRBJ2-2; 8 nucleotides align to TRBD2. Trimming cost V 4 bases and J 3 bases; bases outside gene matches: 1. The CDR3 length is 14 residues. CDR1 and CDR2 from the germline V gene are LNHDA and SQIVND (reference sequence). CDR3: CASSSGRYTGELFF. CDR3 sequence (DNA): TGTGCCAGTAGTAGCGGGAGGTACACCGGGGAGCTGTTTTTT.

The chain uses TRBV18 and TRBJ2-7; 7 bases are a match to TRBD2. CDR3 length: 15 residues. Unmatched junction bases numbered 9, after V lost 4 bases and J lost 3 bases. The germline V gene has CDR1 KGHSH and CDR2 LQKENI. CDR3 sequence reads: CASSRTGTGGYEQYF. The CDR3 coding sequence is TGTGCCAGCTCACGTACCGGGACGGGGGGCTACGAGCAGTACTTC.

V usage is TRBV9 and J usage is TRBJ1-4; 7 positions agree with TRBD1. The CDR3 sequence is 16 residues long. Germline V CDR1 and CDR2: SGDLS, YYNGEE. The ends lost 3 bases at V and 4 bases at J; junction bases unmatched: 9. In DNA, the CDR3 is TGTGCCAGCAGCGCCCGAGGGGGCGAAGGTAATGAAAAACTGTTTTTT. It codes for CASSARGGEGNEKLFF.

The rearrangement links TRBV6-5 to TRBJ1-6; D uncertain. Germline assignment: CDR1 MNHEY and CDR2 SVGAGI. The CDR3 has 14 amino acids. V dropped 3 bases and J dropped 0 bases, with 3 bases sitting between them. The CDR3 coding sequence is TGTGCCAGCAGTTATAGCTCCTATAATTCACCCCTCCACTTT. It translates to CASSYSSYNSPLHF.

The genes are TRBV4-2 and TRBJ2-3, with D unresolved. This CDR3 comprises 15 residues. Trimming stripped 0 bases from V and 3 bases from J, with 10 bases between. Germline V gene sequence: CDR1 LGHNA, CDR2 YNFKEQ. CDR3 in amino acids: CASSQDPSRTDTQYF. CDR3 DNA: TGTGCCAGCAGCCAAGATCCATCGCGAACAGATACGCAGTATTTT.

The chain recombines TRBV6-6 with TRBJ1-5; D gene uncertain. The CDR3 sequence is 12 residues long. V lost 2 bases to trimming and J lost 7 bases, with 6 bases between them. Germline assignment: CDR1 MNHNY and CDR2 SVGAGI (reference sequence). The CDR3 protein is CASSYGGQPQHF. CDR3 in DNA: TGTGCCAGCAGTTACGGCGGGCAGCCCCAGCATTTT.